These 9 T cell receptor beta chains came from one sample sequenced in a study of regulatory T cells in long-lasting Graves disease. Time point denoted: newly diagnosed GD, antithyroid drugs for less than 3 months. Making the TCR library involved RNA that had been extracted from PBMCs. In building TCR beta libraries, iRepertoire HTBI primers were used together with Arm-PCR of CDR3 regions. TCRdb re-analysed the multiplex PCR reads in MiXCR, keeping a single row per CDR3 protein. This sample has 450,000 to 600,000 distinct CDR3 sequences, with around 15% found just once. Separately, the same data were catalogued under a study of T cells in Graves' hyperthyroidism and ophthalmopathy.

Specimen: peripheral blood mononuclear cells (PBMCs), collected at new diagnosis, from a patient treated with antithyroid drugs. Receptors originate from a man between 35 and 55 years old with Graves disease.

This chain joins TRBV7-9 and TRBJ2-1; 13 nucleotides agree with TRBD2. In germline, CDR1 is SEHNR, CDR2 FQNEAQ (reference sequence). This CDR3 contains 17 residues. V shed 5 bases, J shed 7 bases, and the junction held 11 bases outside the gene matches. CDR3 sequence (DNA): TGTGCCAGCAGCCCCAGCCTGACTAGCGGGAGGATAAATGAGCAGTTCTTC. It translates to CASSPSLTSGRINEQFF.

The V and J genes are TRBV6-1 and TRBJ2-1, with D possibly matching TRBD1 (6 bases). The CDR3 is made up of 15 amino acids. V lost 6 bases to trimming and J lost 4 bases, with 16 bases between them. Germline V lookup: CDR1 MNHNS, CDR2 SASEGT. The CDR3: CASSYTTQGYNEQFF. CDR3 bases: TGTGCCAGCAGCTACACCACACAGGGTTACAATGAGCAGTTCTTC.

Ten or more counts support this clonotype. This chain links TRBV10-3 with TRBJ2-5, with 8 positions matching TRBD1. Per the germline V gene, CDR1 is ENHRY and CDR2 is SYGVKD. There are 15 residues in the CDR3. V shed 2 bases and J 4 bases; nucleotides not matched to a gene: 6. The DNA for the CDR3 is TGTGCCATCAGTGAGAGGACAGGGCTTGTAGAGACCCAGTACTTC. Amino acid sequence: CAISERTGLVETQYF.

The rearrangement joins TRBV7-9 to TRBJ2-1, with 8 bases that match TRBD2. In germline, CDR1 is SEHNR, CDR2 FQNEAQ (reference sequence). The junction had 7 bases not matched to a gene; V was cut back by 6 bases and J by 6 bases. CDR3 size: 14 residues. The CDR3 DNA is TGTGCCAGCAGTCATAACGGGAGGGCCAATGAGCAGTTCTTC. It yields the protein CASSHNGRANEQFF.

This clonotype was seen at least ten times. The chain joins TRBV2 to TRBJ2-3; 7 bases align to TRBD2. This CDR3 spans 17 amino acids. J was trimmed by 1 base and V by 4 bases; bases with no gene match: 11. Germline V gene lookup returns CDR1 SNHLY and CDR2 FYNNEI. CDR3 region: CASSGMGGRIGTDTQYF. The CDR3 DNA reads TGTGCCAGCAGTGGTATGGGCGGGAGAATCGGCACAGATACGCAGTATTTT. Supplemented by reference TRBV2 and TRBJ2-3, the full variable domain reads EPEVTQTPSHQVTQMGQEVILRCVPISNHLYFYWYRQILGQKVEFLVSFYNNEISEKSEIFDDQFSVERPDGSNFTLKIRSTKLEDSAMYFCASSGMGGRIGTDTQYFGPGTRLTVL.

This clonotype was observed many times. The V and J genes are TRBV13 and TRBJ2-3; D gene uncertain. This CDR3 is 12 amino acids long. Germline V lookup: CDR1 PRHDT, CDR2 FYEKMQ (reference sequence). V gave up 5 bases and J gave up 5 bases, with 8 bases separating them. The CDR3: CASSLVVDTQYF. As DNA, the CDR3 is TGTGCCAGCAGCCTAGTGGTAGATACGCAGTATTTT.

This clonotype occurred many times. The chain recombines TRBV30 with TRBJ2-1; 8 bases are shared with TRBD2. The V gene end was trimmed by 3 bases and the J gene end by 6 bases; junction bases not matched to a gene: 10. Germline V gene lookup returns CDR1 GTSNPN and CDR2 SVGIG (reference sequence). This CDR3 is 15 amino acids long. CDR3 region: CAWSDSGEPGNEQFF. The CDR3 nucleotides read TGTGCCTGGAGCGATAGCGGGGAGCCCGGCAATGAGCAGTTCTTC.

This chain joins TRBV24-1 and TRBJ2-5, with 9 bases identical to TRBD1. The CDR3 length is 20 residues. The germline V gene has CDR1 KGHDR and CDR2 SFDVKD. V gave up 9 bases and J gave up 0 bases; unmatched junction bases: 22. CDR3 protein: CATDKTGQGLCGANQETQYF. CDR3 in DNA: TGTGCCACCGACAAGACGGGACAGGGTCTCTGCGGGGCAAACCAAGAGACCCAGTACTTC.

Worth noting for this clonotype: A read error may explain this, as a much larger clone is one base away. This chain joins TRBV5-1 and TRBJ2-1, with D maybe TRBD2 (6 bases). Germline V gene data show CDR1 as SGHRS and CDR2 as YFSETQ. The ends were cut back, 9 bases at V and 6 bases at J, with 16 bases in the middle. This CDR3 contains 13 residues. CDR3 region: CATTSAGGNEQFF. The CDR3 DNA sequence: TGCGCCACCACCTCAGCCGGGGGCAATGAGCAGTTCTTC.